The clone carrying this TCR beta chain showed up many times. The target antigen is unknown. The sample holds other DNA sequences that translate to the same CDR3. This entry is derived from a study of cytomegalovirus exposure and HLA in healthy donors. 13 Jbeta primers and 60 Vbeta primers were used for the PCR. The data were produced by immunoSEQ multiplex PCR, yet TCRdb's version contains in-frame clones alone and is incomplete. The sample lists roughly 100,000 clones, around 10% occurring once. Findings and limits, study-wide: An analysis that was carried out later associated 16,951 TCR beta sequences with HLA alleles at 0.05 false discovery rate. Per published reports, the classifier diagnosed cytomegalovirus status with high specificity and sensitivity.

The germline gives CDR1 MRHNA, CDR2 SNTAGT. Trimming took 0 bases from V and 7 from J; bases not matched to a gene: 1. The CDR3 is 15 amino acids. J is TRBJ2-1 and V is TRBV6-4; 12 bases fit TRBD2. Sample: PBMCs. This TCR derives from a man aged 35-49 years in good health and CMV-seropositive. CDR3 sequence: CASSDSTSGSNEQFF. Here the CDR3 DNA reads TGTGCCAGCAGTGACTCGACTAGCGGGAGTAATGAGCAGTTCTTC.